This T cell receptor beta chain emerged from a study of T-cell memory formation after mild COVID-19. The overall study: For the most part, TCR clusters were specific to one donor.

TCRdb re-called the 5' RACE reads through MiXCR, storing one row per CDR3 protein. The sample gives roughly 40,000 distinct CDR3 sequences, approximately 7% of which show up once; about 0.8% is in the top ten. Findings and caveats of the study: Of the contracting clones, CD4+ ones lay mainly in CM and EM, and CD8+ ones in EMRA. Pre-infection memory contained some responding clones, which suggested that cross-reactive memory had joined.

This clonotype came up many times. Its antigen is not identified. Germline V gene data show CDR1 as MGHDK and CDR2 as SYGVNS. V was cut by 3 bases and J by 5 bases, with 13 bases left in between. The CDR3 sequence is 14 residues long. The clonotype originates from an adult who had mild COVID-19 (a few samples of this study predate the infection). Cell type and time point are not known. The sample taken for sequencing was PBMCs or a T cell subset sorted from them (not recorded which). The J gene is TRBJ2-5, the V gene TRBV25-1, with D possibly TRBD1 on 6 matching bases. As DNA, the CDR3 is TGTGCCAGCAGTGACCCCACAGGGTTGGAGACCCAGTACTTC. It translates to CASSDPTGLETQYF.